Detailed here is one TCR beta chain. Its matching antigen is unknown. The data belong to a study of blood T cells in healthy people across ages. Study results and limitations: Versus aged donors, long-lived donors had higher diversity and more naive CD4+ cells. Estimated diversity that came from one million T cells was considered an underestimate.

Drawing of peripheral blood yielded about 9.7 milliliters from each donor. This CDR3 is 13 amino acids long. Germline CDR1 is SGHKS and CDR2 is YYEKEE (reference sequence). Trimming took off 4 bases at V and 9 bases at J, with 14 bases between the two ends. Together with a sample-barcoded 5' primer, a J-beta primer mix was included in a second PCR lasting about 7 to 11 cycles. Each CDR3 protein gets one entry after TCRdb re-called the 5' RACE reads with MiXCR. This table holds 800,000 or so distinct CDR3 sequences, more than 20% found once. Separately, the same data were catalogued under a study of T cells of mothers and their children. That paper states: Material was donated by three healthy Caucasian mothers and their six children.

Sample: blood. The sequence was collected from a boy aged 5-17 years in good health. This rearrangement joins TRBV5-5 to TRBJ2-1; maybe TRBD2 (6 bases). In DNA form, the CDR3 reads TGTGCCAGCAGCCGCTTGGAGGGACCTGAGCAGTTCTTC. Protein sequence: CASSRLEGPEQFF.